A single sample is the source of the 23 T cell receptor beta chains below, sequenced in a study of T cells in women clearing cervical HPV infection. Clones were sequenced by immunoSEQ multiplex PCR, and TCRdb holds only the in-frame ones, with some missing. The listing records 46,000 or so clones. The source material was blood buffy coat. The receptors shown here come from a woman aged 18 to 75 with a cervical HPV16 infection that either progressed to CIN3+ or cleared (not recorded which).

With regard to this clone: Coverage ceases 3 residues before the CDR3 finishes, and the germline J gene fills in the end. This chain links TRBV18 with TRBJ1-6; perhaps TRBD1 as D (6 bases). Germline V gives CDR1 KGHSH, CDR2 LQKENI. This CDR3 is built from 17 residues. Partial CDR3 DNA: TGTGCCAGCTCACCACAGGGTATAGGACAGAAGTTTATAGCC. This encodes CASSPQGIGQKFIA. The whole CDR3 sequence is CASSPQGIGQKFIALHF.

The CDR3 loop reads CSARDAAGSTDTQYF. Partial CDR3 DNA: TGCAGTGCTAGAGATGCGGCGGGAAGCACAGATACG. The J gene is TRBJ2-3, the V gene TRBV20-1; D might be TRBD2 (6 bases). The CDR3 goes on 3 residues after the read ends, and that part is filled in from the germline J gene. The germline CDR1 and CDR2 sequences are DFQATT and SNEGSKA (reference sequence). The CDR3 contains 15 residues. Trimming pared 0 bases from V and 0 bases from J, leaving 10 bases between.

As for this clone: The CDR3 goes on 3 residues after the read ends, and that part is filled in from the germline J gene. The V gene is TRBV11-3, the J gene TRBJ1-3; D is ambiguous. V dropped 4 bases and J dropped 1 base, with 8 bases sitting between them. The CDR3 is 14 amino acids. Germline assignment: CDR1 SGHNT and CDR2 YENEEA. The sequenced CDR3 bases are TGTGCCAGCAGCTGGACTACTTCTGGAAACACC. This encodes CASSWTTSGNT. The full CDR3 reads CASSWTTSGNTIYF. The variable domain in full, with the rest retrieved from reference TRBV11-3 and TRBJ1-3, is EAGVVQSPRYKIIEKKQPVAFWCNPISGHNTLYWYLQNLGQGPELLIRYENEEAVDDSQLPKDRFSAERLKGVDSTLKIQPAELGDSAVYLCASSWTTSGNTIYFGEGSWLTVV.

As concerns this clone: The read halts 3 residues ahead of the CDR3 end, with the missing end drawn from the germline J gene. The chain links TRBV14 to TRBJ2-3, with D possibly TRBD1 on 5 matching bases. Germline values: CDR1 SGHDN, CDR2 FVKESK. The CDR3 covers 13 residues. The CDR3 region is CASSQGPGQPQYF. The DNA read from the CDR3 is TGTGCCAGCAGCCAAGGACCAGGGCAGCCG.

Regarding this clone: The CDR3 end falls 3 residues outside the read, so it is completed with the germline J gene. The V call is TRBV28, the J call TRBJ2-1, with TRBD1 matching over 9 bases. Losses at the gene ends were 1 base for V and 8 bases for J; bases not matched to a gene: 6. The CDR3 consists of 15 residues. Germline V CDR1 and CDR2: MDHEN, SYDVKM. CDR3 loop: CASSLSGTGSDEQFF. The CDR3 bases that were read are TGTGCCAGCAGTTTATCCGGGACAGGGTCGGATGAG.

A word on this clone: Germline is not matched at one junction end, which may reflect a read error. The observed sequence ends 3 residues before the CDR3 terminus, with the missing tail filled in from the germline J gene. This chain joins TRBV7-7 and TRBJ2-3; TRBD2 aligns across 10 bases. Germline V lookup: CDR1 SSHAT, CDR2 FNYEAQ (reference sequence). This CDR3 region has 16 residues. The sequenced part of the CDR3 DNA is TGTGCTAGCAGCTTACAGCGGGAGGGAAGACAAGAGACG. It encodes CASSLQREGRQET. The whole CDR3 reads CASSLQREGRQETQYF.

Note on this clone: The read ends 3 residues shy of where the CDR3 ends; the end is completed using the germline J gene. This sequence joins TRBV7-9 and TRBJ1-2; D may be TRBD1 (5 bases). The V and J ends lost 1 base and 4 bases respectively, with 10 bases between them. This CDR3 has 14 residues. Germline lookup yields CDR1 SEHNR and CDR2 FQNEAQ (reference sequence). CDR3 bases read: TGTGCCAGCAGCTTAGGTCAGGGAAGCTATGGC. Its translation: CASSLGQGSYG. In full, the CDR3 reads CASSLGQGSYGYTF.

With respect to this clone: The read comes to an end 3 residues before the CDR3 does, leaving the germline J gene to fill in the end. The J gene is TRBJ2-7, the V gene TRBV7-9; D uncertain. V lost 5 bases and J lost 2, with 16 bases in between. The germline gives CDR1 SEHNR, CDR2 FQNEAQ (reference sequence). The length of the CDR3 is 15 residues. The CDR3 here is CASSPSRAKTYEQYF. CDR3 bases read: TGTGCCAGCAGCCCCAGTAGGGCCAAGACCTACGAG.

CDR3 protein: CAISLTNQPQHF. The sequenced CDR3 bases are TGTGCCATCAGTTTGACTAATCAGCCC. This chain links TRBV10-3 with TRBJ1-5; no reliable D call. The read comes to an end 3 residues before the CDR3 does, leaving the germline J gene to fill in the end. V lost 5 bases and J 4 bases, leaving 6 bases between the germline ends. Germline V gene lookup returns CDR1 ENHRY and CDR2 SYGVKD. There are 12 residues in the CDR3.

A note on this clone: The read halts 3 residues ahead of the CDR3 end, with the missing end drawn from the germline J gene. The chain recombines TRBV7-2 with TRBJ2-7; no clear D. The CDR3 consists of 13 residues. The germline gives CDR1 SGHTA, CDR2 FQGNSA. Between the trimmed V and J ends, which lost 1 base and 2 bases, there was a span of 6 bases. CDR3 sequence: CASSLGLAYEQYF. CDR3 DNA, as far as it was read: TGTGCCAGCAGCTTAGGTCTAGCCTACGAG.

As to this clone: The CDR3 extends 3 residues past the end of the read, so its final part is completed from the germline J gene. The chain couples TRBV18 to TRBJ2-2, with TRBD1 as a possible D gene (6 bases). There are 15 residues in the CDR3. Germline values: CDR1 KGHSH, CDR2 LQKENI. CDR3 residues: CASSTAKDSHSPLFF. Partial CDR3 DNA: TGTGCCAGCTCAACTGCAAAGGACAGTCATTCACCG.

Details on this clone: The read terminates 3 residues before the CDR3 end, so the remaining end is supplied by the germline J gene. The gene calls are TRBV7-8 and TRBJ1-2; unclear D gene. The CDR3 loop spans 16 amino acids. Germline values: CDR1 SGHVS, CDR2 FQNEAQ. V was pared by 1 base and J by 1 base, with 13 bases between. The CDR3 is CASSLGFRLYNYGYTF. Incomplete CDR3 DNA: TGTGCCAGCAGCTTAGGTTTTAGATTGTATAACTATGGC.

Points on this clone: The DNA ends 3 residues before the CDR3 does, and the rest of the CDR3 is filled in from the germline J gene. The genes are TRBV7-3 and TRBJ2-3; the D gene is possibly TRBD2 (6 bases). V lost 5 bases, J lost 6 bases, and 12 bases lay in between. The CDR3 extends over 13 amino acids. The germline V gene encodes CDR1 SGHTA and CDR2 FQGTGA. CDR3 region: CASSLVSGDTQYF. CDR3 bases read: TGTGCCAGCAGCCTCGTTAGCGGTGATACG.

Comment on this clone: Sequencing ends 3 residues short of the CDR3 end; the germline J gene provides the rest. The chain joins TRBV19 to TRBJ2-7, with 7 bases that match TRBD1. The CDR3 covers 14 residues. Germline lookup yields CDR1 LNHDA and CDR2 SQIVND (reference sequence). V gave up 7 bases and J gave up 0 bases; unmatched junction bases: 6. CDR3 region: CASNPGQNSYEQYF. The covered CDR3 bases are TGTGCCAGTAATCCGGGACAGAACTCCTACGAG.

As regards this clone: The read falls 3 residues short of the CDR3 end, and the missing part is taken from the germline J gene. The chain combines TRBV13 with TRBJ2-6; 8 bases align to TRBD1. The germline V gene has CDR1 PRHDT and CDR2 FYEKMQ (reference sequence). V trimming: 0 bases; J trimming: 2 bases; junction bases outside the gene matches: 6. There are 18 residues in the CDR3. Partial CDR3 DNA: TGTGCCAGCAGCTTAGGGACAGGGGATGGGCCTGGGGCCAACGTC. This codes for CASSLGTGDGPGANV. The CDR3 in full is CASSLGTGDGPGANVLTF.

As concerns this clone: The DNA ends 3 residues before the CDR3 does, and the rest of the CDR3 is filled in from the germline J gene. The chain has TRBV19 and TRBJ1-4, with D tentatively TRBD1 (5 bases). The CDR3 is 14 amino acids. The V end was cut by 3 bases, the J end by 5 bases, with 10 bases between. Germline-derived CDR1 and CDR2 are LNHDA and SQIVND (reference sequence). CDR3 DNA, as far as it was read: TGTGCCAGTAGTATGGGGGGGGGAAATGAAAAA. Amino acid sequence: CASSMGGGNEK. The entire CDR3 protein reads CASSMGGGNEKLFF.

Points on this clone: The DNA ends 3 residues before the CDR3 does, and the rest of the CDR3 is filled in from the germline J gene. The genes are TRBV5-4 and TRBJ1-1; D is undetermined. CDR1 and CDR2 (germline): SGHNT, YYREEE (reference sequence). Trimming took 5 bases from V and 2 from J, leaving 13 bases between them. The CDR3 runs to 14 residues. CDR3 sequence: CASREHTDNTEAFF. CDR3 DNA, as far as it was read: TGTGCCAGCAGAGAGCACACAGATAACACTGAA.

Of note for this clone: Read data end 3 residues before the CDR3 end; the end is taken from the germline J gene. The chain has TRBV6-2 or TRBV6-3 and TRBJ2-3; 7 bases line up with TRBD2. Germline loops: CDR1 MNHEY, CDR2 SVGEGT. The V gene end was trimmed by 8 bases and the J gene end by 4 bases; junction bases not matched to a gene: 6. The CDR3 totals 13 residues. CDR3 region: CASATRGADTQYF. The DNA read from the CDR3 is TGTGCCAGCGCCACTCGGGGGGCAGATACG.

Turning to this clone: The observed sequence ends 3 residues before the CDR3 terminus, with the missing tail filled in from the germline J gene. This chain uses TRBV2 with TRBJ1-5; no clear D. V was trimmed by 5 bases and J by 6 bases, leaving 17 bases between them. The CDR3 spans 15 residues. Per the germline V gene, CDR1 is SNHLY and CDR2 is FYNNEI. The CDR3 region is CASSPNAGSGQPQHF. The CDR3 bases that were read are TGTGCCAGCAGTCCGAATGCGGGGTCGGGTCAGCCC.

As for this clone: The read falls 3 residues short of the CDR3 end, and the missing part is taken from the germline J gene. This chain connects TRBV30 to TRBJ2-7; 7 bases line up with TRBD2. CDR3 length equals 14 residues. The germline gives CDR1 GTSNPN, CDR2 SVGIG (reference sequence). V was clipped by 1 base and J by 4 bases; unmatched bases: 7. CDR3 DNA (partial): TGTGCCTGGAGTGAGACCGGGACTATTTACGAG. Residues: CAWSETGTIYE. The full CDR3 is CAWSETGTIYEQYF.

To note about this clone: The read ends 3 residues early relative to the CDR3; the germline J gene fills the gap. The chain recombines TRBV7-2 with TRBJ2-3, with a weak D call TRBD2 (5 bases). Germline assignment: CDR1 SGHTA and CDR2 FQGNSA. CDR3 size: 13 residues. The DNA read from the CDR3 is TGTGCCAGCAGCTTACAGGACTCTGTGACG. Its translation is CASSLQDSVT. The full CDR3 is CASSLQDSVTQYF.

CDR3: CASSEIAGKGNEQFF. The part of the CDR3 DNA that was read is TGTGCCAGCAGTGAAATAGCGGGCAAGGGCAATGAG. The chain combines TRBV2 with TRBJ2-1; 7 bases are a match to TRBD2. The read halts 3 residues ahead of the CDR3 end, with the missing end drawn from the germline J gene. V shed 2 bases and J 6 bases; nucleotides not matched to a gene: 7. Germline V gene lookup returns CDR1 SNHLY and CDR2 FYNNEI. This CDR3 is built from 15 residues. Using reference TRBV2 and TRBJ2-1 for the parts outside the CDR3, the full variable domain is EPEVTQTPSHQVTQMGQEVILRCVPISNHLYFYWYRQILGQKVEFLVSFYNNEISEKSEIFDDQFSVERPDGSNFTLKIRSTKLEDSAMYFCASSEIAGKGNEQFFGPGTRLTVL.

Concerning this clone: The read ends 3 residues shy of where the CDR3 ends; the end is completed using the germline J gene. This sequence joins TRBV10-3 and TRBJ1-4; D remains ambiguous. In germline, CDR1 is ENHRY, CDR2 SYGVKD. V was clipped by 0 bases and J by 5 bases, with 7 bases between them. This CDR3 contains 14 residues. The CDR3 DNA, read in part, is TGTGCCATCAGTGAGTCGCTAGGAAATGAAAAA. Protein: CAISESLGNEK. The full CDR3 protein reads CAISESLGNEKLFF.